This T cell receptor (beta chain) was sequenced in a study of cytomegalovirus exposure and HLA in healthy donors. General study findings and limits: In a later analysis, TCR association rates varied by HLA locus: DRB1 most, HLA-C fewest. Cytomegalovirus status was reportedly diagnosed by the classifier with high specificity and sensitivity. A list of more than 150 TCR beta chains associated with cytomegalovirus was given.

This clone is a singleton in its sample. No antigen is known for it. With 4 bases removed from V and 4 bases from J, the gap between germline ends came to 14 bases. The germline V gene has CDR1 MNHEY and CDR2 SMNVEV (reference sequence). This CDR3 spans 14 amino acids. The PCR contained 60 Vbeta and 13 Jbeta primers. Profiling relied on immunoSEQ multiplex PCR, and the TCRdb table lists in-frame clones only, not all of them. The table has around 150,000 clones, around 79% seen once; the top ten hold more than 3.5%. The TCR originated in a man aged 40-49 years in good health and CMV-seronegative. The chain recombines TRBV27 with TRBJ2-7; perhaps TRBD1 as D (5 bases). Sequences were obtained from PBMCs. The CDR3 loop is CASSSTLAGYEQYF. CDR3 coding DNA: TGTGCCAGCAGTTCCACCCTGGCAGGGTACGAGCAGTACTTC.